This is a list of T cell receptor beta chains from one sample in a study of blood T cell repertoires in COVID-19. Using immunoSEQ multiplex PCR, the repertoire was profiled, and TCRdb retains in-frame clones only, with some absent. The sample includes approximately 240,000 clones, 85% of them seen just once. Sequencing was performed on peripheral blood. Receptors were obtained from a man aged 50-60 years who had recovered from COVID-19. CDR3s include the opening cysteine and the closing phenylalanine or tryptophan. Fields, in order: clone size, V gene, D gene, J gene, CDR3 DNA, CDR3 protein. The D gene is left open where the match is weak. The size field is filled for only some rows; it gives once, few, many or a size class.

clone_size: NA; v_call: TRBV10-2; d_call: NA; j_call: TRBJ2-1; cdr3_nt: TGCGCCAGCAGGCTAGCAGGCTCCTACAATGAGCAGTTCTTC; cdr3_aa: CASRLAGSYNEQFF
clone_size: NA; v_call: TRBV19; d_call: NA; j_call: TRBJ1-3; cdr3_nt: TGTGCCAGTAGTACGGTTACCGCTGGAAACACCATATATTTT; cdr3_aa: CASSTVTAGNTIYF
clone_size: NA; v_call: TRBV19; d_call: NA; j_call: TRBJ1-1; cdr3_nt: TGTGCCAGTAGTCCGGGGGTCGGCGGGACTTCTATCTTATGGGGCACTGAAGCTTTCTTT; cdr3_aa: CASSPGVGGTSILWGTEAFF
clone_size: NA; v_call: TRBV30; d_call: TRBD1; j_call: TRBJ1-5; cdr3_nt: TGTGCCTGGAGATCGACAGGGGGCCGGGGCAATCAGCCCCAGCATTTT; cdr3_aa: CAWRSTGGRGNQPQHF
clone_size: few; v_call: TRBV10-2; d_call: NA; j_call: TRBJ2-7; cdr3_nt: TGCGCCAGCAGCGGACTGCTAGGGCCTAGTTTGTACAAGCAGTACTTC; cdr3_aa: CASSGLLGPSLYKQYF
clone_size: NA; v_call: TRBV30; d_call: NA; j_call: TRBJ1-2; cdr3_nt: TGTGCCTGGAGTGTACGAGGGCAGCCCGCTAACTATGGCTACACCTTC; cdr3_aa: CAWSVRGQPANYGYTF
clone_size: NA; v_call: TRBV2; d_call: TRBD2; j_call: TRBJ2-1; cdr3_nt: TGTGCCAGCAAACTAGCGGGGGCCAGCTCCTACAATGAGCAGTTCTTC; cdr3_aa: CASKLAGASSYNEQFF
clone_size: NA; v_call: TRBV15; d_call: TRBD2; j_call: TRBJ2-5; cdr3_nt: TGTGCCACCAGCGGGGCGGGAGAAGCAGAGACCCAGTACTTC; cdr3_aa: CATSGAGEAETQYF
clone_size: NA; v_call: TRBV21-1; d_call: NA; j_call: TRBJ2-7; cdr3_nt: TGTGCCAGCAGCAAGAGTAGGTACGAGGACAGAAGAGACGGCCGCTACGAGCAGTACTTC; cdr3_aa: CASSKSRYEDRRDGRYEQYF
clone_size: NA; v_call: TRBV12-3/TRBV12-4; d_call: TRBD1; j_call: TRBJ2-5; cdr3_nt: TGTGCCAGCAGTTCGGGACAGGGCCGGTGGGAGTACTTC; cdr3_aa: CASSSGQGRWEYF
clone_size: NA; v_call: TRBV6-5; d_call: NA; j_call: TRBJ2-2; cdr3_nt: TGTGCCAGCAGGAAAGCGGTAGGCGGTTCCGGGGAGCTGTTTTTT; cdr3_aa: CASRKAVGGSGELFF
clone_size: NA; v_call: TRBV19; d_call: TRBD2; j_call: TRBJ2-3; cdr3_nt: TGTGCCAGTAGTATTGGCACTAGCGGGATAGCAGATACGCAGTATTTT; cdr3_aa: CASSIGTSGIADTQYF
clone_size: NA; v_call: TRBV18; d_call: NA; j_call: TRBJ1-1; cdr3_nt: TGTGCCAGCTCGAAAGAGTTCTTAGCTTTCTTT; cdr3_aa: CASSKEFLAFF
clone_size: NA; v_call: TRBV27; d_call: NA; j_call: TRBJ1-5; cdr3_nt: TGTGCCAGCAGTTTATCCTCGTATAGCAATCAGCCCCAGCATTTT; cdr3_aa: CASSLSSYSNQPQHF
clone_size: NA; v_call: TRBV11-2; d_call: NA; j_call: TRBJ2-1; cdr3_nt: TGTGCCAGCAGCTTAGTCCCGGGAGTAAGGAATGAGCAGTTCTTC; cdr3_aa: CASSLVPGVRNEQFF
clone_size: NA; v_call: TRBV28; d_call: NA; j_call: TRBJ1-6; cdr3_nt: TGTGCCAGCAGTTTCGGACACGTAGGTTCACCCCTCCACTTT; cdr3_aa: CASSFGHVGSPLHF
clone_size: NA; v_call: TRBV5-1; d_call: NA; j_call: TRBJ1-5; cdr3_nt: TGCGCCAGCAGCCCGGGGAACGGGAACCAGCCCCAGCATTTT; cdr3_aa: CASSPGNGNQPQHF
clone_size: NA; v_call: TRBV30; d_call: TRBD1; j_call: TRBJ2-1; cdr3_nt: TGTGCCTGGAGGGGACAGGGGATCCCATACAATGAGCAGTTCTTC; cdr3_aa: CAWRGQGIPYNEQFF
clone_size: NA; v_call: TRBV9; d_call: NA; j_call: TRBJ1-2; cdr3_nt: TGTGCCAGCAGCGTGGGGGCAGGTGCGAACTATGGCTACACCTTC; cdr3_aa: CASSVGAGANYGYTF
clone_size: NA; v_call: TRBV3-1/TRBV3-2; d_call: TRBD2; j_call: TRBJ2-7; cdr3_nt: TGTGCCAGCAGCCAAACGACTAGCGGGACTTTTGGTGAGCAGTACTTC; cdr3_aa: CASSQTTSGTFGEQYF
clone_size: NA; v_call: TRBV5-1; d_call: TRBD2; j_call: TRBJ2-7; cdr3_nt: TGCGCCAGCAGCTTGTTTGGTAGCGGGTTCTCCTACGAGCAGTACTTC; cdr3_aa: CASSLFGSGFSYEQYF
clone_size: NA; v_call: TRBV28; d_call: NA; j_call: TRBJ2-7; cdr3_nt: TGTGCCAGCAGAACTTACCGGGACATCCACGAGCAGTACTTC; cdr3_aa: CASRTYRDIHEQYF
clone_size: NA; v_call: TRBV18; d_call: NA; j_call: TRBJ1-5; cdr3_nt: TGTGCCAGCTCACCAGCACAGGGAAGCAATCAGCCCCAGCATTTT; cdr3_aa: CASSPAQGSNQPQHF
clone_size: NA; v_call: TRBV5-1; d_call: TRBD2; j_call: TRBJ2-1; cdr3_nt: TGCGCCAGCAGTTTGACTAGCGGGACCCGCTCCTACAATGAGCAGTTCTTC; cdr3_aa: CASSLTSGTRSYNEQFF
clone_size: NA; v_call: TRBV10-3; d_call: NA; j_call: TRBJ2-5; cdr3_nt: TGTGCCATCAGTGCGATCCGGGAGACCCAGTACTTC; cdr3_aa: CAISAIRETQYF
clone_size: few; v_call: TRBV28; d_call: NA; j_call: TRBJ2-7; cdr3_nt: TGTGCCAGCAGTTTTCTGGACAGCTCCTACGAGCAGTACTTC; cdr3_aa: CASSFLDSSYEQYF
clone_size: NA; v_call: TRBV19; d_call: TRBD1; j_call: TRBJ2-2; cdr3_nt: TGTGCCAGTAGTATCTGGAGAGGGGGCGCGAACACCGGGGAGCTGTTTTTT; cdr3_aa: CASSIWRGGANTGELFF
clone_size: NA; v_call: TRBV6-5; d_call: TRBD1; j_call: TRBJ2-1; cdr3_nt: TGTGCCATCCGTCCCGGGACAGGGGCGGGGGAGCAGTTCTTC; cdr3_aa: CAIRPGTGAGEQFF
clone_size: NA; v_call: TRBV7-9; d_call: TRBD2; j_call: TRBJ2-4; cdr3_nt: TGTGCCAGCAGCCCACCGGGAGGGGCCCCTCAAAACATTCAGTACTTC; cdr3_aa: CASSPPGGAPQNIQYF
clone_size: few; v_call: TRBV7-9; d_call: TRBD1; j_call: TRBJ1-1; cdr3_nt: TGTGCCAGCAGCCCTTACAGGGGCATGAACACTGAAGCTTTCTTT; cdr3_aa: CASSPYRGMNTEAFF
clone_size: NA; v_call: TRBV28; d_call: NA; j_call: TRBJ1-1; cdr3_nt: TGTGCCAGCAGCTTTGGCGGGGGGCGGAGGACTGAAGCTTTCTTT; cdr3_aa: CASSFGGGRRTEAFF
clone_size: NA; v_call: TRBV5-1; d_call: TRBD2; j_call: TRBJ2-5; cdr3_nt: TGCGCCAGCAGCTTGGCGACTAGCGGGAGTAGAGAGACCCAGTACTTC; cdr3_aa: CASSLATSGSRETQYF
clone_size: NA; v_call: TRBV24-1; d_call: TRBD2; j_call: TRBJ2-5; cdr3_nt: TGTGCCACCAGTGATTGGACTAGCGGGAGTGGGGAGACCCAGTACTTC; cdr3_aa: CATSDWTSGSGETQYF
clone_size: NA; v_call: TRBV10-3; d_call: TRBD1; j_call: TRBJ2-2; cdr3_nt: TGTGCCATCAGTGAGCCGGGACAGGGTATCACCGGGGAGCTGTTTTTT; cdr3_aa: CAISEPGQGITGELFF
clone_size: NA; v_call: TRBV28; d_call: TRBD1; j_call: TRBJ2-5; cdr3_nt: TGTGCCAGCAGCCCCTCGGGGACAGGGGGGTTGGAGACCCAGTACTTC; cdr3_aa: CASSPSGTGGLETQYF
clone_size: NA; v_call: TRBV28; d_call: NA; j_call: TRBJ2-6; cdr3_nt: TGTGCCAGCGAGGGAGGTGGGGCCAACGTCCTGACTTTC; cdr3_aa: CASEGGGANVLTF
clone_size: NA; v_call: TRBV9; d_call: NA; j_call: TRBJ2-5; cdr3_nt: TGTGCCAGCAGCGTAGGACAGCAAGAGACCCAGTACTTC; cdr3_aa: CASSVGQQETQYF
clone_size: NA; v_call: TRBV5-6; d_call: TRBD2; j_call: TRBJ2-1; cdr3_nt: TGTGCCAGCAGCTTGGACTTCCCGGGACTAGCGGGAGTGGGGGATGAGCAGTTCTTC; cdr3_aa: CASSLDFPGLAGVGDEQFF
clone_size: NA; v_call: TRBV7-9; d_call: TRBD2; j_call: TRBJ2-7; cdr3_nt: TGTGCCAGCAGCCCCACCGGGACTACCTACGAGCAGTACTTC; cdr3_aa: CASSPTGTTYEQYF
clone_size: NA; v_call: TRBV19; d_call: NA; j_call: TRBJ2-7; cdr3_nt: TGTGCCAGTAGTCAGGGTTGGGAGCAGTACTTC; cdr3_aa: CASSQGWEQYF
clone_size: NA; v_call: TRBV10-3; d_call: NA; j_call: TRBJ2-3; cdr3_nt: TGTGCCATCAGTACAAAAGCGGCAACTAGCACAGATACGCAGTATTTT; cdr3_aa: CAISTKAATSTDTQYF
clone_size: NA; v_call: TRBV9; d_call: NA; j_call: TRBJ1-5; cdr3_nt: TGTGCCAGCAGCCCCCGGGGGGGTGGCAATCAGCCCCAGCATTTT; cdr3_aa: CASSPRGGGNQPQHF
clone_size: NA; v_call: TRBV14; d_call: NA; j_call: TRBJ2-1; cdr3_nt: TGTGCCAGCAGCCGGAGCTCCTACAATGAGCAGTTCTTC; cdr3_aa: CASSRSSYNEQFF
clone_size: NA; v_call: TRBV29-1; d_call: NA; j_call: TRBJ2-3; cdr3_nt: TGCAGCGTTGTCTTCAGGCCTGCTAGCACAGATACGCAGTATTTT; cdr3_aa: CSVVFRPASTDTQYF
clone_size: NA; v_call: TRBV5-4; d_call: TRBD2; j_call: TRBJ2-3; cdr3_nt: TGTGCCAGCAGCGCCGGGTCCCTAGCGGGTTTAGCGGATACGCAGTATTTT; cdr3_aa: CASSAGSLAGLADTQYF
clone_size: once; v_call: TRBV11-3; d_call: NA; j_call: TRBJ2-7; cdr3_nt: TGTGCCAGCAGCTCTAGGGGGAACTACGAGCAGTACTTC; cdr3_aa: CASSSRGNYEQYF
clone_size: NA; v_call: TRBV28; d_call: NA; j_call: TRBJ2-1; cdr3_nt: TGTGCCAGCAGGCCCCACAGCAACAATGAGCAGTTCTTC; cdr3_aa: CASRPHSNNEQFF
clone_size: NA; v_call: TRBV10-1; d_call: NA; j_call: TRBJ2-3; cdr3_nt: TGCGCCAGCAGTGGCGCAGGGTTTCCAGATACGCAGTATTTT; cdr3_aa: CASSGAGFPDTQYF
clone_size: NA; v_call: TRBV10-2; d_call: TRBD1; j_call: TRBJ1-5; cdr3_nt: TGCGCCAGCAGTCGGACAGGGGTCAATCAGCCCCAGCATTTT; cdr3_aa: CASSRTGVNQPQHF
clone_size: NA; v_call: TRBV5-1; d_call: NA; j_call: TRBJ1-1; cdr3_nt: TGCGCCAGCAGTCAGGACAGTTTGAACACTGAAGCTTTCTTT; cdr3_aa: CASSQDSLNTEAFF
clone_size: NA; v_call: TRBV19; d_call: NA; j_call: TRBJ2-5; cdr3_nt: TGTGCCAGTAGTAGGCGAGGGTTGGGAGAGACCCAGTACTTC; cdr3_aa: CASSRRGLGETQYF
clone_size: NA; v_call: TRBV6-5; d_call: NA; j_call: TRBJ1-1; cdr3_nt: TGTGCCAGCAGTCCGACAGATCGAAGCCCTGAAGCTTTCTTT; cdr3_aa: CASSPTDRSPEAFF
clone_size: NA; v_call: TRBV27; d_call: TRBD1; j_call: TRBJ1-2; cdr3_nt: TGTGCGGCAAAGAGGGGGCGCCTCGATGGCTACACCTTC; cdr3_aa: CAAKRGRLDGYTF
clone_size: NA; v_call: TRBV11-2; d_call: NA; j_call: TRBJ1-5; cdr3_nt: TGTGCCAGCAGCCAACTCGATCAGCCCCAGCATTTT; cdr3_aa: CASSQLDQPQHF
clone_size: NA; v_call: TRBV6-5; d_call: TRBD2; j_call: TRBJ2-2; cdr3_nt: TGTGCCAGCAGACAAGCGGGGATCAACACCGGGGAGCTGTTTTTT; cdr3_aa: CASRQAGINTGELFF
clone_size: NA; v_call: TRBV28; d_call: NA; j_call: TRBJ2-7; cdr3_nt: TGTGCCAGCAGCTACAGGGTCTACGAGCAGTACTTC; cdr3_aa: CASSYRVYEQYF
clone_size: NA; v_call: TRBV3-1/TRBV3-2; d_call: TRBD2; j_call: TRBJ2-7; cdr3_nt: TGTGCCAGCAGCCCGTCTAGCGGGAGCCTATCCTACGAGCAGTACTTC; cdr3_aa: CASSPSSGSLSYEQYF
clone_size: few; v_call: TRBV28; d_call: TRBD2; j_call: TRBJ2-1; cdr3_nt: TGTGCCAGCAGTCTACCCCCCGGGACTAGCGGGACTGAGCAGTTCTTC; cdr3_aa: CASSLPPGTSGTEQFF
clone_size: NA; v_call: TRBV28; d_call: TRBD1; j_call: TRBJ1-5; cdr3_nt: TGTGCCAGCAGTTCGCCAGGACAGGGGAGCAATCAGCCCCAGCATTTT; cdr3_aa: CASSSPGQGSNQPQHF